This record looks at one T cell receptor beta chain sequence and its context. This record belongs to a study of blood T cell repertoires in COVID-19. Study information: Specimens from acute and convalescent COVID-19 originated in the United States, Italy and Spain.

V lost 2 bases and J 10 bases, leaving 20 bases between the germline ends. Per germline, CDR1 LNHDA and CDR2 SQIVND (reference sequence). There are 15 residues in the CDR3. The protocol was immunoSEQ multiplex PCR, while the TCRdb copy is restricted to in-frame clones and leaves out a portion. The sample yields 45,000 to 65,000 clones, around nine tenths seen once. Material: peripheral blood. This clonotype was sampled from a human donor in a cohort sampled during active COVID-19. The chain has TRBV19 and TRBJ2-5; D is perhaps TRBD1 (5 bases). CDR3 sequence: CASSINAGPRLFQYF. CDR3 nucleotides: TGTGCCAGTAGTATAAATGCAGGGCCCCGGTTGTTCCAGTACTTC. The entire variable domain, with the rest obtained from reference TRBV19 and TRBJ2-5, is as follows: DGGITQSPKYLFRKEGQNVTLSCEQNLNHDAMYWYRQDPGQGLRLIYYSQIVNDFQKGDIAEGYSVSREKKESFPLTVTSAQKNPTAFYLCASSINAGPRLFQYFGPGTRLLVL.